Each of the 14 T cell receptor beta chains below was sequenced from the same sample in a study of T cells after yellow fever vaccination. TCRdb re-called the 5' RACE reads through MiXCR, storing one row per CDR3 protein. The data show some 560,000 distinct CDR3 sequences, 15% to 20% seen once. The sample was PBMCs, taken 15 days after the yellow fever booster vaccination. The receptors were gathered from a man under 40 who received the YFV17D yellow fever vaccine.

The chain has TRBV20-1 and TRBJ2-7; TRBD1 is a possible D gene (6 bases). Trimming stripped 6 bases from V and 2 bases from J, with 11 bases between. The germline CDR1 and CDR2 sequences are DFQATT and SNEGSKA (reference sequence). The CDR3 consists of 12 residues. CDR3 DNA sequence: TGCAGTGCGAATGGACAGACCTACGAGCAGTACTTC. This translates into CSANGQTYEQYF.

This chain links TRBV21-1 with TRBJ1-1; the table calls TRBD1, which could not be checked here. TRBV21-1 is tagged as a pseudogene. This CDR3 is 16 amino acids long. DNA of the CDR3: TGTGCCAGCAGCAAGGGGGTGGGGAGAATGAACACTGAAGCTTTCTTT. It specifies CASSKGVGRMNTEAFF.

This clonotype was counted between two and nine times. This chain uses TRBV7-3 with TRBJ2-6; possibly TRBD2 for D (6 bases). This CDR3 region has 20 residues. V lost 6 bases to trimming and J lost 3 bases, with 27 bases between them. The germline V gene encodes CDR1 SGHTA and CDR2 FQGTGA. In DNA, the CDR3 is TGTGCCAGCAGTACAAGTCGGTCCACAGGACTAAGGTGTGGGGCCAACGTCCTGACTTTC. Translating gives CASSTSRSTGLRCGANVLTF.

This clonotype was found a few times. The chain has TRBV6-5 and TRBJ2-3, with D unclear. The V and J ends lost 7 bases and 7 bases respectively, with 12 bases between them. Germline V gene lookup returns CDR1 MNHEY and CDR2 SVGAGI. This CDR3 has 12 residues. CDR3 DNA sequence: TGTGCCAGCACCACCTGGGGTAATACGCAGTATTTT. This codes for CASTTWGNTQYF.

J is TRBJ2-2 and V is TRBV27; 7 nucleotides agree with TRBD2. There are 16 residues in the CDR3. CDR1 is MNHEY, CDR2 SMNVEV, per germline (reference sequence). Unmatched junction bases numbered 11, after V lost 6 bases and J lost 4 bases. The CDR3 region has the DNA TGTGCCAGCAGCCCCCTGGGAGGGTTAAGCACCGGGGAGCTGTTTTTT. It yields the protein CASSPLGGLSTGELFF.

CDR3 sequence: CASSTGTSGIPDTQYF. The CDR3 nucleotides read TGTGCCAGCAGCACCGGGACTAGCGGGATCCCAGATACGCAGTATTTT. The J gene is TRBJ2-3, the V gene TRBV7-8, with 13 positions matching TRBD2. V was clipped by 5 bases and J by 4 bases; unmatched bases: 6. The germline V gene has CDR1 SGHVS and CDR2 FQNEAQ. The CDR3 runs to 16 residues.

V gene TRBV6-1 combines with J gene TRBJ2-7; 10 nucleotides agree with TRBD2. Germline values: CDR1 MNHNS, CDR2 SASEGT. The CDR3 contains 14 residues. The V segment lost 7 bases and the J segment 2 bases; nucleotides outside the gene matches: 5. The CDR3 DNA is TGTGCCAGCAAGGGGACTAGCGCCACCTACGAGCAGTACTTC. Amino acids: CASKGTSATYEQYF.

In its sample, this clonotype was seen a few times. This chain links TRBV5-1 with TRBJ2-1; TRBD2 matches 8 bases. After removal of 0 bases from V and 6 bases from J, the junction contained 11 bases not matched to a gene. This CDR3 is built from 17 residues. CDR1 is SGHRS, CDR2 YFSETQ, per germline. The CDR3: CASSLALAGPTSNEQFF. The CDR3 DNA sequence: TGCGCCAGCAGCTTGGCTTTAGCGGGACCCACTAGCAATGAGCAGTTCTTC.

This clonotype was seen a handful of times. The chain joins TRBV14 to TRBJ2-7; 7 nucleotides agree with TRBD1. Germline CDR1 is SGHDN and CDR2 is FVKESK. The CDR3 is 15 residues long. J was trimmed by 2 bases and V by 1 base; bases with no gene match: 5. CDR3 in amino acids: CASSQGTGNTYEQYF. CDR3 nucleotide sequence: TGTGCCAGCAGCCAAGGGACAGGCAACACCTACGAGCAGTACTTC.

There are a few counts of this clonotype. CDR3 sequence (DNA): TGTGCCAGCAATTTCGGACTAGGGGCCGATGAGCAGTTCTTC. Translating it yields CASNFGLGADEQFF. This chain uses TRBV12-3 or TRBV12-4 with TRBJ2-1, with 7 bases that match TRBD2. V trimming: 7 bases; J trimming: 8 bases; junction bases outside the gene matches: 11. The CDR3 extends over 14 amino acids.

V and J are TRBV7-9 and TRBJ2-5; 12 positions match TRBD2. The CDR3 extends over 17 amino acids. The V gene's germline CDR1 is SEHNR and CDR2 FQNEAQ (reference sequence). J was trimmed by 7 bases and V by 3 bases; bases with no gene match: 12. The CDR3 loop is CASSFGILAGGGATQYF. The CDR3 bases are TGTGCCAGCAGCTTTGGAATACTAGCGGGAGGCGGGGCGACCCAGTACTTC.

The chain uses TRBV10-3 and TRBJ2-3, with D unclear. CDR3 length: 16 amino acids. Deletions cut 0 bases from V and 0 bases from J, with 10 bases between. CDR1 and CDR2 (germline): ENHRY, SYGVKD. CDR3 sequence reads: CAISESSGRSTDTQYF. In DNA, the CDR3 is TGTGCCATCAGTGAGTCGTCGGGCAGGAGCACAGATACGCAGTATTTT.

The CDR3, as DNA: TGTGCCAGCAGTTGGAGCGGGGCTAGCACAGATACGCAGTATTTT. Its translation is CASSWSGASTDTQYF. The chain couples TRBV9 to TRBJ2-3; 7 bases match TRBD2. The V segment lost 5 bases and the J segment 0 bases; nucleotides outside the gene matches: 6. Germline V gene lookup returns CDR1 SGDLS and CDR2 YYNGEE. The CDR3 is made up of 15 amino acids.

A few counts support this clonotype. The chain's CDR3 is CATSTSGGMAFF. CDR3 DNA: TGTGCCACCAGCACTAGTGGGGGTATGGCTTTCTTT. V is TRBV15 and J is TRBJ1-1, with D perhaps TRBD1 (5 bases). Germline lookup yields CDR1 LNHNV and CDR2 YYDKDF (reference sequence). The CDR3 totals 12 residues. V was shortened by 4 bases and J by 11 bases, with 14 bases between the two germline ends.